This entry lists 2 T cell receptor beta chains sequenced from one sample in a study of blood T cell repertoires in COVID-19. The data were produced by immunoSEQ multiplex PCR, yet TCRdb's version contains in-frame clones alone and is incomplete. The table has a few hundred thousand clones, about 85% seen once. Input material: PBMCs or T cells enriched from blood (not recorded which). The receptors stem from a woman aged 50 to 60 who had been exposed to COVID-19.

The V call is TRBV6-6, the J call TRBJ2-2, with D perhaps TRBD1 (6 bases). Deletions cut 5 bases from V and 1 base from J, with 20 bases between. This CDR3 is 18 amino acids long. Per germline, CDR1 MNHNY and CDR2 SVGAGI (reference sequence). In DNA form, the CDR3 reads TGTGCCAGCAGTCTTCTACGGACAGTTTCAAAGAACACCGGGGAGCTGTTTTTT. Protein sequence: CASSLLRTVSKNTGELFF.

The rearrangement uses TRBV5-1 and TRBJ2-3; 7 nucleotides line up with TRBD1. Germline loops: CDR1 SGHRS, CDR2 YFSETQ. The V segment lost 1 base and the J segment 4 bases; nucleotides outside the gene matches: 6. This CDR3 region has 15 residues. CDR3 protein: CASSLRDSAPDTQYF. In DNA, the CDR3 is TGCGCCAGCAGCTTGAGGGACAGTGCCCCAGATACGCAGTATTTT.